This T cell receptor beta chain stems from a study of tumor and adjacent non-tumor tissue in lung cancer. Study-level points and caveats: In normal lung, the top 100 clones were significantly more dominant than in tumor. Patients with more diverse tumor TCRs had worse survival. TCR diversity was significantly greater in tumor than normal lung tissue.

Three rounds of nested PCR, following a modified ARM-PCR protocol, produced the TCRbeta library. Using its own MiXCR run on the multiplex PCR reads, TCRdb lists one record per CDR3 protein. The repertoire consists of under 150,000 distinct CDR3 sequences, with roughly 70% occurring once and the leading ten covering roughly 20%. There are 14 residues in the CDR3. Trimming removed 8 bases at V and 1 base at J, with 14 bases between. Germline CDR1 reads WSHSY; CDR2 reads SAAADI. RNA was extracted from bulk tissue without any cell sorting. As to this clonotype: The antigen is undetermined.

The sequencing input was lung tumor tissue. The chain recombines TRBV10-2 with TRBJ1-1, with a weak D call TRBD1 (5 bases). This clonotype originated in a man in his 60s with small cell lung cancer. DNA of the CDR3: TGCGCCAGCTGCGAGTGGGGGGAGAACACTGAAGCTTTCTTT. As protein: CASCEWGENTEAFF.